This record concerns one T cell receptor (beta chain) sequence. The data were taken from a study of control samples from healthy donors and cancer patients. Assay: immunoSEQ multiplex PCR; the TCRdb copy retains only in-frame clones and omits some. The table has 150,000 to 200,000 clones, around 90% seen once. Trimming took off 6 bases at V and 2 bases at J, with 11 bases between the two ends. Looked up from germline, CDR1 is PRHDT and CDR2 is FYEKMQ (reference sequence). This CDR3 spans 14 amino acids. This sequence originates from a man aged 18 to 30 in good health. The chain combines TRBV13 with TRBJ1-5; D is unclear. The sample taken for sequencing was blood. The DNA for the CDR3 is TGTGCCAGCAGTCAAGGGAAGGGCAATCAGCCCCAGCATTTT. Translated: CASSQGKGNQPQHF.